Described below is a single T cell receptor beta chain sequence and its context. Its antigen is as yet unknown. The germline V gene encodes CDR1 SGHDN and CDR2 FVKESK. The CDR3 consists of 14 residues. J was trimmed by 1 base and V by 7 bases; bases with no gene match: 5. The source of the sample is a study of post-analysis software for immune sequencing data. Study-wide results and caveats: Among multiple sclerosis patients, normalized Chao1 diversity was significantly below that of controls. Patients had higher frequencies than controls of roughly five TRBV segments, including TRBV5-6, TRBV5-1 and TRBV20-1. Samples made in the same batch grouped tightly together by F measure.

Prepared TCR beta cDNA libraries contained unique molecular identifiers. MiXCR, run by TCRdb on the PCR reads, gives a single entry per CDR3 protein. There are about 400,000 distinct CDR3 sequences in the sample; less than 35% occur only once, and around an eighth lies in the top ten. The TCR sequence derives from a girl aged 10 to 17 with multiple sclerosis. The sequencing input was blood. This chain links TRBV14 with TRBJ2-3; 7 positions match TRBD1. CDR3 in DNA: TGTGCCAGCAACGGACAGGTCCGCACAGATACGCAGTATTTT. Encoded protein: CASNGQVRTDTQYF. Full variable domain (rest looked up from reference TRBV14 and TRBJ2-3): EAGVTQFPSHSVIEKGQTVTLRCDPISGHDNLYWYRRVMGKEIKFLLHFVKESKQDESGMPNNRFLAERTGGTYSTLKVQPAELEDSGVYFCASNGQVRTDTQYFGPGTRLTVL.